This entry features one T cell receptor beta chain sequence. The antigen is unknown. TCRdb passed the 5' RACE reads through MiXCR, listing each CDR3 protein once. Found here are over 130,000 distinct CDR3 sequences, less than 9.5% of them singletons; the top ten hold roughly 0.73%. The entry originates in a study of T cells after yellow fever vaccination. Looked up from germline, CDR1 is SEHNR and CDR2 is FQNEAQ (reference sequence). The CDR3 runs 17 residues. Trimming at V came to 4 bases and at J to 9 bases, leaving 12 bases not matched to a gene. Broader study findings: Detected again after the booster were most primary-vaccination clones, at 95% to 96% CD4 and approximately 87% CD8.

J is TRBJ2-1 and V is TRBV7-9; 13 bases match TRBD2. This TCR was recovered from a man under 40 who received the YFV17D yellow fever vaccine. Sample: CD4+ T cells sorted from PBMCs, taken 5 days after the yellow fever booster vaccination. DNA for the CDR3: TGTGCCAGCAGCTCCCCCCCACTAGCGGGAGGGCCTAGTGAGCAGTTCTTC. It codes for CASSSPPLAGGPSEQFF. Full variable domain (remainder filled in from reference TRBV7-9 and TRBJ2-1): DTGVSQNPRHKITKRGQNVTFRCDPISEHNRLYWYRQTLGQGPEFLTYFQNEAQLEKSRLLSDRFSAERPKGSFSTLEIQRTEQGDSAMYLCASSSPPLAGGPSEQFFGPGTRLTVL.